This TCR beta chain was obtained from a study of T-cell reconstitution after alpha-beta-depleted transplantation in children. The TCRbeta library was prepared with unique molecular identifiers. TCRdb called the PCR reads again in MiXCR, with one record for every CDR3 protein. The table has under 350,000 distinct CDR3 sequences, 9.9% seen once. The V segment lost 10 bases and the J segment 5 bases; nucleotides outside the gene matches: 5. Per the germline V gene, CDR1 is ENHRY and CDR2 is SYGVKD. The CDR3 totals 14 residues. The rearrangement joins TRBV10-3 to TRBJ2-1; 13 bases match TRBD2. The sequence was obtained from a human donor who donated a stem cell graft to a child with SCID. This material consisted of PBMCs from the stem cell graft donor, taken from the stem cell graft. CDR3 protein: CATKTSGGNNEQFF. CDR3 in DNA: TGTGCCACGAAGACTAGCGGGGGGAACAATGAGCAGTTCTTC.